This T cell receptor (beta chain) was sequenced during a study of a mutant IDH1 vaccine in newly diagnosed glioma (dated by TCRdb to the early 2020s). Broadly, across the study: The roughly 30 treated patients were 62.5% male and around 40% female, with a mean age of around 40 years. Prior to enrollment, patients had been given standard therapy consisting of radiotherapy alone, temozolomide alone, or radiochemotherapy with temozolomide, with the combination given to most patients. Peripheral blood was drawn at six visits: V03 (baseline), V05, V07, V10, V12 and V13. For exploratory analyses, around 23 treated patients had longitudinal TCRB deep sequencing done wherever samples were available. Study-wide findings and limitations: The authors stated that sample limitations prevented analyses of patient blood samples from being reproduced. PBMC samples for TCRB deep sequencing were selected based on availability. Changes in the top peripheral T cell clonotypes picked up by TCRB sequencing did not appear to be linked to pseudoprogression. Immune responses induced by the vaccine were seen in roughly 95% of patients across multiple MHC alleles.

Library preparation employed the immunoSEQ multiplex PCR assay. Rearranged TCR beta chain sequences were amplified with the hsTCRB Kit following the manufacturer's protocol. Sequencing of TCRB libraries was carried out on an Illumina MiSeq. The authors' analysis ran thus. The proprietary platform of the kit vendor was used for demultiplexing, trimming and gene mapping. TCRdb retrieved this table from immuneACCESS and kept in-frame rearrangements only. Not all clones are present; in checked studies, unresolved V genes account for under half, and no reason is known for the remainder. V and J calls and clone size are copied from that table; D and trimming were computed from the DNA. The sample table records 25,000 to 35,000 clones; over 75% of these occur just once. The top ten clones comprise roughly a fifth of the sample. V trim: 4 bases; J trim: 2 bases; unmatched bases: 5. CDR1 and CDR2 are drawn from the germline V gene: SGHRS, YFSETQ. Including the terminal cysteine and phenylalanine, the CDR3 comprises 14 residues. Only the CDR3 region is kept as DNA, spanning 42 bases read in frame from base 1.

Sample time point, as interpreted from the label and publication: baseline, week 1 (first vaccination visit). The treatment or condition label, read with the paper, signifies: pre-vaccination baseline after standard-of-care therapy. All donors had newly diagnosed IDH1-mutant astrocytomas of WHO grade 3 or 4 that showed loss of nuclear ATRX. The samples were drawn from NOA16, a multicentre, single-arm, open-label phase I trial in Germany that tested a mutant IDH1 peptide vaccine in humans for the first time. For immunogenicity testing, the blood drawn at visit V03 was used as the baseline sample. The DNeasy Blood and Tissue Kit was used to extract genomic DNA from EDTA blood for TCRB sequencing. Concerning this clone: The clone's antigen remains unknown. The sample holds no much larger clone one base away, and base qualities are not on file.

The starting material was PBMCs, obtained from a glioma patient treated with radiotherapy, temozolomide or both. This clonotype originated in a man younger than 40 with glioma. The sequence links TRBV5-1 to TRBJ1-2, and TRBD1 aligns with 7 junction nucleotides. The sequenced DNA: TGCGCCAGCAGCCCGGGACAGTCGAACTATGGCTACACCTTC. Translated, this is CASSPGQSNYGYTF.